These T cell receptor beta chains were read from a single sample in a study of long-term antiretroviral therapy in people with HIV. Sequenced by immunoSEQ multiplex PCR; TCRdb stores in-frame clones only, minus some. The repertoire includes approximately 28,000 clones, 95% of them detected once, and 6.5% to 10% sits in the top ten. The source was unsorted PBMCs, collected 5.3 years after starting antiretroviral therapy. The receptors were sampled from a man aged 30-40 years with HIV. Both conserved end residues are part of each CDR3. Fields, in order: J gene, V gene, D gene, clone size, CDR3 length, CDR3 DNA, CDR3 protein. D genes are given only for firm matches. Expanded clones get a size class; other rows say once, few or many, or leave the size out.

>TRBJ2-5|TRBV5-4|.|.|14
TGTGCCAGCAGCTCCAGGGGTACCCAGGAGACCCAGTACTTC
CASSSRGTQETQYF
>TRBJ2-5|TRBV4-1|TRBD2|.|17
TGCGCCAGCAGCCCGCGAAAAGGACTAGCGGACCAAGAGACCCAGTACTTC
CASSPRKGLADQETQYF
>TRBJ1-1|TRBV5-4|.|.|14
TGTGCCAGCAGCTTTACGGGGATAAACACTGAAGCTTTCTTT
CASSFTGINTEAFF
>TRBJ2-3|TRBV7-2|TRBD2|.|15
TGTGCCAGCAGCTTCCGCGCGACTAGCGGGGATACGCAGTATTTT
CASSFRATSGDTQYF
>TRBJ1-5|TRBV7-6|.|.|11
TGTGCCAGCGGCAGCAATCAGCCCCAGCATTTT
CASGSNQPQHF
>TRBJ2-7|TRBV5-1|TRBD2|.|14
TGCGCCAGCGGAGGTAGCGGGGATTCCTACGAGCAGTACTTC
CASGGSGDSYEQYF
>TRBJ1-4|TRBV20-1|.|.|11
TGCAGTGCTAGAGTGACAGAAAAACTGTTTTTT
CSARVTEKLFF
>TRBJ1-6|TRBV7-9|.|.|13
TGTGCCAGCAGCTTAGATGGGGGTTCACCCCTCCACTTT
CASSLDGGSPLHF
>TRBJ1-1|TRBV18|.|.|18
TGTGCCAGCTCACCTAGGAGGGATCGCAGGGGAGGAAACACTGAAGCTTTCTTT
CASSPRRDRRGGNTEAFF
>TRBJ2-7|TRBV19|.|.|13
TGTGCCAGTAGCCCCGGGAGTGGCTACGAGCAGTACTTC
CASSPGSGYEQYF
>TRBJ2-3|TRBV4-2|TRBD2|.|16
TGTGCCAGCAGCCAAGAGGGAGCGGGGGGCACAGATACGCAGTATTTT
CASSQEGAGGTDTQYF
>TRBJ1-6|TRBV15|.|.|15
TGTGCCACCAGCAGAGACGGGACTATTGATTCACCCCTCCACTTT
CATSRDGTIDSPLHF
>TRBJ1-4|TRBV7-6|.|once|13
TGTGCCAGCAGCACCCGGGACCATGAAAAACTGTTTTTT
CASSTRDHEKLFF
>TRBJ1-5|TRBV19|.|.|14
TGTGCCAGTAGTATCGGGTATAGCAATCAGCCCCAGCATTTT
CASSIGYSNQPQHF
>TRBJ2-1|TRBV28|.|.|18
TGTGCCAGCAGTTTGCGTAACCCCGGGACAAAGGACTACAATGAGCAGTTCTTC
CASSLRNPGTKDYNEQFF
>TRBJ2-1|TRBV7-6|.|.|12
TGTGCCAGCAGCTCAGACAGTTATGAGCAGTTCTTC
CASSSDSYEQFF
>TRBJ2-1|TRBV19|.|.|15
TGTGCCAGTAGTACCTGGCGGGAAACCTACAATGAGCAGTTCTTC
CASSTWRETYNEQFF
>TRBJ2-7|TRBV6-1|.|.|12
TGTGCCAGCAGTCCACAGGGCTACGAGCAGTACTTC
CASSPQGYEQYF
>TRBJ1-1|TRBV10-1|TRBD1|.|15
TGCGCCAGCAAACAGATCGGACAGGGGATCACTGAAGCTTTCTTT
CASKQIGQGITEAFF
>TRBJ1-4|TRBV13|.|.|13
TGTGCCAGCAGCTCGAATCTAGAGGAAAAACTGTTTTTT
CASSSNLEEKLFF
>TRBJ2-7|TRBV30|.|.|12
TGTGCCTGTGCTGGCAGTCCCCACGAGCAGTACTTC
CACAGSPHEQYF
>TRBJ1-1|TRBV2|.|.|14
TGTGCCAGCAGTAGATGGTCCCCCCAGGCTGAAGCTTTCTTT
CASSRWSPQAEAFF
>TRBJ1-2|TRBV5-5|.|.|15
TGTGCCAGCAGCTTGGATCCAGGATCGAACTATGGCTACACCTTC
CASSLDPGSNYGYTF
>TRBJ2-1|TRBV2|TRBD2|.|16
TGTGCCAGCAGTGGTCGGGAGCGGGAGTTAGGCAATGAGCAGTTCTTC
CASSGRERELGNEQFF
>TRBJ1-5|TRBV5-1|.|few|15
TGCGCCAGCAGCTTAGCGGGAAGCAGCAATCAGCCCCAGCATTTT
CASSLAGSSNQPQHF
>TRBJ1-1|TRBV6-1|.|.|10
TGTGCCAGCAGGGTTTCCGTGGCTTTCTTT
CASRVSVAFF
>TRBJ2-7|TRBV15|.|.|12
TGTGCCACCAGAGAGCTAGGGAGCGAGCAGTACTTC
CATRELGSEQYF
>TRBJ2-2|TRBV2|.|.|12
TGTGCCAGCAAATTTCCCACCGGGGAGCTGTTTTTT
CASKFPTGELFF
>TRBJ2-5|TRBV10-3|TRBD2|.|16
TGTGCCATCAGTACCGGGACTAGCGGACTTCAAGAGACCCAGTACTTC
CAISTGTSGLQETQYF
>TRBJ2-1|TRBV6-1|.|.|16
TGTGCCAGCAGTGGAACGGACAGTAACTCCCATAATGAGCAGTTCTTC
CASSGTDSNSHNEQFF
>TRBJ2-7|TRBV6-5|.|once|14
TGTGCCAGCAGATGTGGGAGTGTCAGCTGCGAGCAGTACTTC
CASRCGSVSCEQYF
>TRBJ2-3|TRBV29-1|TRBD2|.|13
TGCAGCGTTGAGGGTGGCGGGAGGGATACGCAGTATTTT
CSVEGGGRDTQYF
>TRBJ2-3|TRBV6-1|.|.|14
TGTGCCAGCAGGGACACAGGGCGTCCAGATACGCAGTATTTT
CASRDTGRPDTQYF
>TRBJ2-7|TRBV27|TRBD1|few|15
TGTGCCAGCAGTCCAGACAGGGTTTCTTCCTACGAGCAGTACTTC
CASSPDRVSSYEQYF
>TRBJ1-6|TRBV30|TRBD1|once|15
TGTGCCTGGAGGAGGACAGGGTATCACAATTCACCCCTCCACTTT
CAWRRTGYHNSPLHF
>TRBJ1-2|TRBV4-1|.|.|14
TGCGCCAGCAGCCAAGATTCGCAGGGCCCTGGCTACACCTTC
CASSQDSQGPGYTF
>TRBJ2-5|TRBV6-1|TRBD2|.|13
TGTGCCAGCAGGCTCGGGGGGAAAGAGACCCAGTACTTC
CASRLGGKETQYF
>TRBJ2-7|TRBV4-1|.|once|15
TGCGCCAGCAGCCCCTTTGGGGGGGGCAACTACGAGCAGTACTTC
CASSPFGGGNYEQYF
>TRBJ2-3|TRBV7-7|.|once|15
TGTGCTAGCAGCTTAGTGGGACTTCGCACAGATACGCAGTATTTT
CASSLVGLRTDTQYF
>TRBJ2-2|TRBV30|.|.|14
TGTGCCTGGAGTGGAACCATAGAGACCGGGGAGCTGTTTTTT
CAWSGTIETGELFF
>TRBJ2-1|TRBV27|TRBD2|.|15
TGTGCCAGCTTACTCCGACTAGCCCAGTACAATGAGCAGTTCTTC
CASLLRLAQYNEQFF